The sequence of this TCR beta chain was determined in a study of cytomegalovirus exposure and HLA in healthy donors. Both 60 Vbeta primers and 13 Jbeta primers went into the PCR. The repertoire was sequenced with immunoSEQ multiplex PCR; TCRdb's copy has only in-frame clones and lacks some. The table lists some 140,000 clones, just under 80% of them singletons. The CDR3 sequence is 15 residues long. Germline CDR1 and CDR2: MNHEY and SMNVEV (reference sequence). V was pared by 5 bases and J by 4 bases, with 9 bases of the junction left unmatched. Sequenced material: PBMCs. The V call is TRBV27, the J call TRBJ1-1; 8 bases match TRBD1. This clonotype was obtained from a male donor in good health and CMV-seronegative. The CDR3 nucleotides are TGTGCCAGCAGTCCCACGCAGGGGGCGCGCACTGAAGCTTTCTTT. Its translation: CASSPTQGARTEAFF.